These 2 T cell receptor beta chains share one sample of origin, sequenced in a study of blood T cell repertoires in COVID-19. Clones were read by immunoSEQ multiplex PCR, and TCRdb kept only the in-frame ones, dropping some. Among approximately 150,000 clones, over 70% were seen once, and the ten largest hold roughly 5.7%. Sequences were obtained from PBMCs or T cells enriched from blood (not recorded which). All receptors come from a woman between 40 and 50 years old with acute COVID-19.

The J gene is TRBJ2-1, the V gene TRBV7-9, with D possibly being TRBD1 (5 bases). The V and J ends lost 1 base and 6 bases respectively, with 13 bases between them. This CDR3 contains 15 residues. Germline assignment: CDR1 SEHNR and CDR2 FQNEAQ (reference sequence). The CDR3: CASSLVLSGFNEQFF. In DNA, the CDR3 is TGTGCCAGCAGCTTAGTACTGTCAGGGTTCAATGAGCAGTTCTTC.

This clone came up a few times. V is TRBV4-1 and J is TRBJ1-2; D is ambiguous. V lost 0 bases and J 0 bases, leaving 8 bases between the germline ends. Germline assignment: CDR1 MGHRA and CDR2 YSYEKL. The CDR3 is 15 amino acids. The CDR3, as DNA: TGCGCCAGCAGCCAAGAGGCTGAACCTAACTATGGCTACACCTTC. It is translated as CASSQEAEPNYGYTF.